This T cell receptor (beta chain) was retrieved from a study of shared clonotypes between healthy human individuals. Generated by immunoSEQ multiplex PCR, the TCRdb table keeps only in-frame clones and is missing some. This table holds 400,000 to 600,000 clones, about 96% found once. This clone has only one observation. CDR3 length equals 14 residues. Germline V gives CDR1 SGHNT, CDR2 YENEEA. The ends were cut back, 5 bases at V and 5 bases at J, with 12 bases in the middle. Sample: naive CD4+ T cells sorted from blood. Sample subset: CD45RA+ positively selected. The sequence was collected from a woman between 25 and 40 years old in good health. The rearrangement links TRBV11-3 to TRBJ2-2; D ambiguous. The CDR3 nucleotides read TGTGCCAGCAGCCAATTCCCGTCTACCGGGGAGCTGTTTTTT. It specifies CASSQFPSTGELFF.